This T cell receptor beta chain derives from a study of blood T cell repertoires in COVID-19. The overall study: The cDNA or gDNA used as material had been derived from T cells, B-cell-depleted T cells, or PBMCs.

The repertoire was sequenced with immunoSEQ multiplex PCR; TCRdb's copy has only in-frame clones and lacks some. The data contain under 250,000 clones, more than 75% of them singletons. The germline V gene has CDR1 MNHNS and CDR2 SASEGT. The CDR3 extends over 16 amino acids. Between the trimmed V and J ends, which lost 4 bases and 0 bases, there was a span of 13 bases. The TCR was taken from a woman older than 75 with COVID-19, enrolled during active disease. This rearrangement joins TRBV6-1 to TRBJ1-5, with D possibly TRBD1 on 5 matching bases. Sequencing was carried out using peripheral blood. CDR3 DNA sequence: TGTGCCAGCAGTGGTATGCAGGGATATAGCAATCAGCCCCAGCATTTT. It is translated as CASSGMQGYSNQPQHF.